This entry lists 11 T cell receptor beta chains sequenced from one sample in a study of neoadjuvant anti-PD-1 for oral cavity cancer. The time point was: after neoadjuvant nivolumab, at surgical resection. The repertoire was sequenced with immunoSEQ multiplex PCR; TCRdb's copy has only in-frame clones and lacks some. The sample has more than 13,000 clones; 73% are singletons. This material consisted of PBMCs, taken after nivolumab (anti-PD-1) treatment. The receptor source for this set is a person aged 40 to 85 with oral cavity squamous cell carcinoma.

Written as DNA, the CDR3 is TGTGCCTGGAGTGTGCTTTCGGTGGTGCAGTACTTC. This translates into CAWSVLSVVQYF. The V gene is TRBV30, the J gene TRBJ2-7; no clear D. The germline V gene has CDR1 GTSNPN and CDR2 SVGIG (reference sequence). V lost 0 bases, J lost 9 bases, and 12 bases lay in between. The CDR3 runs 12 residues. The complete variable domain, with remaining parts taken from reference TRBV30 and TRBJ2-7, reads SQTIHQWPATLVQPVGSPLSLECTVEGTSNPNLYWYRQAAGRGLQLLFYSVGIGQISSEVPQNLSASRPQDRQFILSSKKLLLSDSGFYLCAWSVLSVVQYFGPGTRLTVT.

The chain uses TRBV2 and TRBJ2-7, with D possibly being TRBD1 or TRBD2 (5 bases each). The CDR3 covers 13 residues. The V and J ends lost 6 bases and 2 bases respectively, with 11 bases between them. Looked up from germline, CDR1 is SNHLY and CDR2 is FYNNEI. The CDR3 here is CASRNGGTYEQYF. The CDR3 region has the DNA TGTGCCAGCAGAAATGGGGGAACCTACGAGCAGTACTTC.

A single count supports this clone. The rearrangement joins TRBV5-1 to TRBJ2-2, with TRBD1 identical over 9 bases. Looked up from germline, CDR1 is SGHRS and CDR2 is YFSETQ. The CDR3 sequence is 15 residues long. V lost 6 bases, J lost 1 base, and 4 bases stayed unmatched. This chain's CDR3 is CASTPGQGNTGELFF. The CDR3 DNA sequence: TGCGCCAGCACCCCGGGACAGGGGAACACCGGGGAGCTGTTTTTT.

This chain joins TRBV19 and TRBJ1-1; 9 bases fit TRBD1. CDR1 LNHDA and CDR2 SQIVND come from the germline V gene (reference sequence). V was clipped by 8 bases and J by 6 bases; unmatched bases: 7. The CDR3 is made up of 13 amino acids. In nucleotides, the CDR3 is TGTGCCAGTTCCGGGACAGGGATATCTGAAGCTTTCTTT. Translated, it gives CASSGTGISEAFF.

J is TRBJ2-1 and V is TRBV2, with 7 bases aligning to TRBD2. The CDR3 is 12 residues long. Trimming cost V 6 bases and J 8 bases; bases outside gene matches: 4. Germline-derived CDR1 and CDR2 are SNHLY and FYNNEI. The CDR3: CASRTSSDEQFF. The CDR3 DNA reads as TGTGCCAGCAGGACTAGCTCAGATGAGCAGTTCTTC.

The chain combines TRBV6-6 with TRBJ2-7; tentative D call: TRBD2 (7 bases). V was clipped by 9 bases and J by 1 base, with 16 bases between them. Germline CDR1 MNHNY, CDR2 SVGAGI (reference sequence). The CDR3 is 14 amino acids. CDR3 in amino acids: CASKGGASSYEQYF. The CDR3 coding sequence is TGTGCCAGTAAAGGGGGGGCTTCTTCCTACGAGCAGTACTTC.

This sequence joins TRBV6-1 and TRBJ1-3, with D perhaps TRBD1 (5 bases). Trimming cost V 5 bases and J 0 bases, with 11 bases left between them. Germline V gene sequence: CDR1 MNHNS, CDR2 SASEGT. This CDR3 is built from 15 residues. The CDR3 sequence is CASSTRDGSGNTIYF. The DNA of the CDR3 is TGTGCCAGCAGTACCCGGGACGGCTCTGGAAACACCATATATTTT.

This chain uses TRBV9 with TRBJ2-5, with 10 bases that match TRBD2. The germline gives CDR1 SGDLS, CDR2 YYNGEE. The length of the CDR3 is 17 residues. With V trimmed by 0 bases and J by 4 bases, 9 bases remained unmatched. Here the CDR3 DNA reads TGTGCCAGCAGCGTAGAGAGCCGGGCTAGCGGGAGAGAGACCCAGTACTTC. The encoded protein is CASSVESRASGRETQYF.

The rearrangement links TRBV4-2 to TRBJ2-2; weak D call: TRBD1 (5 bases). CDR1 is LGHNA, CDR2 YNFKEQ, per germline. The CDR3 sequence is 18 residues long. V lost 4 bases, J lost 5 bases, and 23 bases lay in between. The CDR3 nucleotides are TGTGCCAGCAGCCCCGAAGGTAGCCCATACAAGGGGACCGGGGAGCTGTTTTTT. Translated: CASSPEGSPYKGTGELFF.

V and J are TRBV7-9 and TRBJ2-3, with 9 bases aligning to TRBD2. V was clipped by 3 bases and J by 3 bases; unmatched bases: 4. CDR1 is SEHNR, CDR2 FQNEAQ, per germline (reference sequence). This CDR3 comprises 15 residues. CDR3 in amino acids: CASSFGTSLTDTQYF. CDR3 DNA sequence: TGTGCCAGCAGCTTCGGGACTAGCCTAACAGATACGCAGTATTTT.

The chain joins TRBV6-5 to TRBJ2-7; a possible D gene is TRBD2 (6 bases). The CDR3 totals 15 residues. Germline CDR1 MNHEY, CDR2 SVGAGI. Trimming stripped 7 bases from V and 2 bases from J, with 18 bases between. The chain's CDR3 is CASTQTRTHPYEQYF. The CDR3, as DNA: TGTGCCAGCACCCAGACTAGGACTCACCCCTACGAGCAGTACTTC.